Shown below are 19 T cell receptor beta chains from a single sample sequenced in a study of graft-versus-host responses after intestinal transplantation. Lymphocytes from graft epithelium and lamina propria were isolated. Sequencing was performed with immunoSEQ multiplex PCR; in TCRdb, only in-frame clones are kept and a portion is missing. Of 4,000 to 5,500 clones in the sample, around 83% were seen once. This specimen consisted of ileum tissue, obtained 127 days after intestinal transplantation. The origin of the receptors is a human patient who received an intestinal transplant, so some T cells may come from the graft donor.

This clone was observed a single time. The chain uses TRBV6-6 and TRBJ1-6, with 10 bases lining up with TRBD1. The CDR3 is made up of 15 amino acids. The V gene's germline CDR1 is MNHNY and CDR2 SVGAGI (reference sequence). Trimming removed 5 bases from V and 8 bases from J; junction bases left unmatched: 6. DNA of the CDR3: TGTGCCAGCAGTACGATGACAGGGGGCGATTCACCCCTCCACTTT. Protein product: CASSTMTGGDSPLHF.

The J gene is TRBJ1-3, the V gene TRBV10-1; D remains ambiguous. This CDR3 has 16 residues. Germline values: CDR1 WNHNN, CDR2 SYGVQD (reference sequence). Trimming removed 0 bases at V and 4 bases at J, with 13 bases between. In nucleotides, the CDR3 is TGCGCCAGCAGTGAGTCGGCCCTTATGGGAGGAAACACCATATATTTT. Its protein is CASSESALMGGNTIYF.

This clone was detected once. This chain links TRBV6-5 with TRBJ2-1; TRBD2 matches 8 bases. The V segment lost 4 bases and the J segment 9 bases; nucleotides outside the gene matches: 11. The length of the CDR3 is 15 residues. Per germline, CDR1 MNHEY and CDR2 SVGAGI. Here the CDR3 reads CASSSRPSGFSEQFF. CDR3 DNA: TGTGCCAGCAGTTCTCGGCCTAGCGGGTTTAGTGAGCAGTTCTTC.

The chain combines TRBV25-1 with TRBJ2-5, with TRBD2 identical over 9 bases. The CDR3 has 17 amino acids. Per germline, CDR1 MGHDK and CDR2 SYGVNS. J gave up 7 bases and V 1 base, and 13 bases lay outside the gene matches. The CDR3 reads CASSESVASGRYGTQYF. As DNA, the CDR3 is TGTGCCAGCAGTGAATCTGTGGCGAGCGGGAGGTACGGGACCCAGTACTTC.

The chain has TRBV6-5 and TRBJ2-5; TRBD1 matches at 8 bases. Germline CDR1 reads MNHEY; CDR2 reads SVGAGI. V lost 2 bases to trimming and J lost 5 bases; unmatched junction nucleotides: 4. The CDR3 contains 14 residues. The CDR3 protein is CASSYNRGRETQYF. CDR3 sequence (DNA): TGTGCCAGCAGTTACAACAGGGGGAGGGAGACCCAGTACTTC.

The V call is TRBV7-3, the J call TRBJ1-1, with a possible D match to TRBD1 (6 bases). The CDR3 is 14 residues long. Germline assignment: CDR1 SGHTA and CDR2 FQGTGA. V was pared by 5 bases and J by 5 bases, with 15 bases between. CDR3 bases: TGTGCCAGCAGCGAACCGGGGGCGGGTACTGAAGCTTTCTTT. It encodes CASSEPGAGTEAFF.

The rearrangement links TRBV7-9 to TRBJ1-1; D remains ambiguous. CDR3 size: 14 residues. Trimming left V 5 bases short and J 1 base short, with 11 bases between. The V gene's germline CDR1 is SEHNR and CDR2 FQNEAQ (reference sequence). CDR3 sequence (DNA): TGTGCCAGCAGCCTGGACGGGCCGAACACTGAAGCTTTCTTT. Translating it yields CASSLDGPNTEAFF.

The chain employs TRBV2 and TRBJ2-5; 8 bases line up with TRBD1. The CDR3 spans 12 residues. Germline trimming cut 10 bases from V and 5 bases from J; bases unmatched to any gene: 6. CDR1 and CDR2 (germline): SNHLY, FYNNEI. CDR3 in DNA: TGTGCCAAGGGACAGGCGGTGGAGACCCAGTACTTC. It translates to CAKGQAVETQYF.

The CDR3 loop reads CASSPQGSTDTQYF. The CDR3 DNA is TGTGCCAGCTCCCCCCAGGGGAGCACAGATACGCAGTATTTT. The chain links TRBV6-1 to TRBJ2-3; tentatively, D is TRBD1 (6 bases). The CDR3 is made up of 14 amino acids. The germline V gene has CDR1 MNHNS and CDR2 SASEGT. V lost 8 bases, J lost 0 bases, and 12 bases lay in between.

V is TRBV10-3 and J is TRBJ2-1; 7 positions agree with TRBD2. CDR1 and CDR2 from the germline V gene are ENHRY and SYGVKD. V was clipped by 0 bases and J by 5 bases; unmatched bases: 7. This CDR3 has 16 amino acids. CDR3 DNA: TGTGCCATCAGTGAGTCAAGGGACTACCTGGACAATGAGCAGTTCTTC. Protein sequence: CAISESRDYLDNEQFF.

Points on this clone: The same CDR3 is also encoded by other DNA sequences in this sample. The chain recombines TRBV18 with TRBJ2-5; the D gene is possibly TRBD2 (5 bases). From germline, CDR1 is KGHSH and CDR2 LQKENI. The CDR3 totals 13 residues. V was pared by 4 bases and J by 2 bases, with 8 bases between. CDR3 sequence reads: CASSQGEQETQYF. Here the CDR3 DNA reads TGTGCCAGCTCACAGGGAGAGCAAGAGACCCAGTACTTC.

The chain is built from TRBV2 and TRBJ2-5; TRBD1 agrees at 9 bases. This CDR3 comprises 15 residues. CDR1 SNHLY and CDR2 FYNNEI come from the germline V gene. The J segment lost 4 bases and the V segment lost 6 bases, leaving 9 bases of the junction unmatched. CDR3 amino acids: CASSRIPGQGETQYF. CDR3 DNA sequence: TGTGCCAGCAGCCGCATCCCGGGACAGGGAGAGACCCAGTACTTC.

The chain carries TRBV18 and TRBJ1-4, with 7 bases aligning to TRBD1. V was pared by 5 bases and J by 5 bases, with 2 bases of the junction left unmatched. From germline, CDR1 is KGHSH and CDR2 LQKENI. This CDR3 has 13 amino acids. The chain's CDR3 is CASSWGQNEKLFF. The CDR3 nucleotides read TGTGCCAGCTCATGGGGACAGAATGAAAAACTGTTTTTT.

The V and J genes are TRBV15 and TRBJ1-5; perhaps TRBD1 as D (6 bases). Trimming stripped 0 bases from V and 4 bases from J, with 10 bases between. This CDR3 has 15 residues. Germline-derived CDR1 and CDR2 are LNHNV and YYDKDF (reference sequence). CDR3 amino acids: CATSRDLGANQPQHF. Here the CDR3 DNA reads TGTGCCACCAGCAGAGATTTGGGGGCGAATCAGCCCCAGCATTTT.

The J gene is TRBJ2-3, the V gene TRBV7-2, with TRBD2 matching 10 bases. This CDR3 is 15 amino acids long. V lost 5 bases and J lost 3; bases outside the gene matches: 5. Per germline, CDR1 SGHTA and CDR2 FQGNSA. The CDR3 reads CASSPSGSRTDTQYF. The CDR3 region has the DNA TGTGCCAGCAGCCCTAGCGGGAGTCGAACAGATACGCAGTATTTT.

This clone was detected once. The genes are TRBV7-8 and TRBJ2-7; D remains unclear. Trimming left V 3 bases short and J 2 bases short, with 11 bases between. This CDR3 region has 14 residues. Per germline, CDR1 SGHVS and CDR2 FQNEAQ. For the CDR3, the DNA is TGTGCCAGCAGCTTGGGCACAGTTCCCTACGAGCAGTACTTC. Protein: CASSLGTVPYEQYF. The whole variable domain, remainder taken from reference TRBV7-8 and TRBJ2-7, is GAGVSQSPRYKVAKRGQDVALRCDPISGHVSLFWYQQALGQGPEFLTYFQNEAQLDKSGLPSDRFFAERPEGSVSTLKIQRTQQEDSAVYLCASSLGTVPYEQYFGPGTRLTVT.

V is TRBV4-3 and J is TRBJ1-3; a possible D gene is TRBD1 (5 bases). Germline V gives CDR1 LGHNA, CDR2 YSLEER. The CDR3 covers 16 residues. V was clipped by 3 bases and J by 4 bases, with 16 bases between them. The CDR3 nucleotides are TGCGCCAGCAGCCAGTCCCCCCAGGGTGGGGGAAACACCATATATTTT. Protein product: CASSQSPQGGGNTIYF.

The chain links TRBV25-1 to TRBJ2-3; D may correspond to TRBD1 or TRBD2 (5 bases each). Trimming removed 3 bases from V and 5 bases from J, with 9 bases in between. From germline, CDR1 is MGHDK and CDR2 SYGVNS. The CDR3 is made up of 13 amino acids. The CDR3 loop reads CASSDPGLDTQYF. The DNA for the CDR3 is TGTGCCAGCAGTGATCCGGGGCTAGATACGCAGTATTTT.

The chain recombines TRBV5-6 with TRBJ2-7, with 13 bases identical to TRBD2. Germline values: CDR1 SGHDT, CDR2 YYEEEE. Unmatched junction bases numbered 7, after V lost 4 bases and J lost 3 bases. The CDR3 loop spans 16 amino acids. This CDR3 reads CASSPTGLAGLYEQYF. CDR3 DNA sequence: TGTGCCAGCAGCCCCACGGGACTAGCGGGGCTCTACGAGCAGTACTTC.